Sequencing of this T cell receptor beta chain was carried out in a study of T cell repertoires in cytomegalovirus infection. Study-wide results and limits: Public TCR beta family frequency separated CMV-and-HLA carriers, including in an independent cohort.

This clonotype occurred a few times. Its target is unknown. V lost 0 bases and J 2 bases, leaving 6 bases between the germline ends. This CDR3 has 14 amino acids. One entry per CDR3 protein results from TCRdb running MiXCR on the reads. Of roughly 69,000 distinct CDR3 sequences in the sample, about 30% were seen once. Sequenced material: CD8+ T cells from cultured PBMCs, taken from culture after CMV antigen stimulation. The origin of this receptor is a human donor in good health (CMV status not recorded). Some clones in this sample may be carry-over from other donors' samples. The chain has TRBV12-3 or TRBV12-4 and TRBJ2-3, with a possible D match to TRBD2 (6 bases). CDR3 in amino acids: CASSLAGLTDTQYF. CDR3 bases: TGTGCCAGCAGTTTAGCGGGACTCACAGATACGCAGTATTTT.